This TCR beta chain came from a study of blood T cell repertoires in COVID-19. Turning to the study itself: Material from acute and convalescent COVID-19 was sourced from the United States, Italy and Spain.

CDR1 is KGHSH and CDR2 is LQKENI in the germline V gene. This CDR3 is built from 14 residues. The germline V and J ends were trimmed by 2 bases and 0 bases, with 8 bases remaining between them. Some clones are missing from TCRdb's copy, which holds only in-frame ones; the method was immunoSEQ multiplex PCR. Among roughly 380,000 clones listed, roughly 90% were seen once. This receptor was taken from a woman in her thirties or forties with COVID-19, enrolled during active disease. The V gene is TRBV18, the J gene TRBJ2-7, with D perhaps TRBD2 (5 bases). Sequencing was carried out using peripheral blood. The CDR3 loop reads CASSPRESSYEQYF. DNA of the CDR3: TGTGCCAGCTCACCAAGGGAGAGCTCCTACGAGCAGTACTTC.